This is a list of T cell receptor beta chains from one sample in a study of immune cell composition in non-small cell lung cancer. This table comes from immunoSEQ multiplex PCR, and its TCRdb copy is limited to in-frame clones, with some not included. The sample lists thousands of clones, 65% to 75% occurring once. Sequencing was carried out using lung tumor tissue. The receptors were gathered from a human donor with non-small cell lung cancer. Both conserved end residues are part of each CDR3. A D gene is named only where the DNA matches it firmly. Clone size is stated in some rows and not others, as once, few, many or a class when expanded.

NA,TRBJ1-4,TRBV7-9,NA,TGTGCCAGCAGCCAAACCGGACAGCTTGAAAAACTGTTTTTT,CASSQTGQLEKLFF
NA,TRBJ2-1,TRBV7-7,TRBD2,TGTGCTAGCAGCTTATTCCTAGCGGCGTACAATGAGCAGTTCTTC,CASSLFLAAYNEQFF
once,TRBJ2-2,TRBV5-4,NA,TGTGCCAGCAGCTTGAAGACTAAAAACACCGGGGAGCTGTTTTTT,CASSLKTKNTGELFF
NA,TRBJ2-1,TRBV4-1,NA,TGCGCCAGCAGCCAAGATCCCGACAGGAGCTCCTACAATGAGCAGTTCTTC,CASSQDPDRSSYNEQFF
NA,TRBJ2-2,TRBV7-9,NA,TGTGCCAGCAGCTTTAGGGGGTCCGGGAAGACCGGGGAGCTGTTTTTT,CASSFRGSGKTGELFF
NA,TRBJ1-3,TRBV7-2,NA,TGTGCCAGCAGCTTAGGGGCAGGGGTAGCTGGAAACACCATATATTTT,CASSLGAGVAGNTIYF
NA,TRBJ1-1,TRBV19,TRBD1,TGTGCCAGTAGTATTATCCAGGGGGCGCTGGACACTGAAGCTTTCTTT,CASSIIQGALDTEAFF
NA,TRBJ2-7,TRBV10-3,TRBD1,TGTGCCATCAGTGGACCGGACAGGGCTTACGAGCAGTACTTC,CAISGPDRAYEQYF
NA,TRBJ2-1,TRBV10-3,TRBD2,TGTGCCATCAGTGAGTCGAATACCGGGACTAGCGGGAAGGGGCATGAGCAGTTCTTC,CAISESNTGTSGKGHEQFF
medium-sized,TRBJ1-5,TRBV10-3,TRBD1,TGTGCCTCCTCGACAGGGGATAGCAATCAGCCCCAGCATTTT,CASSTGDSNQPQHF
NA,TRBJ1-2,TRBV19,NA,TGTGCCACGTCCCAGGTGAACTATGGCTACACCTTC,CATSQVNYGYTF
NA,TRBJ1-2,TRBV6-6,NA,TGTGCCAGCAGACTCGAATGGACAGATAACTATGGCTACACCTTC,CASRLEWTDNYGYTF
few,TRBJ1-5,TRBV29-1,NA,TGCAGCGTCGGGACGGAGGGTCAGCCCCAGCATTTT,CSVGTEGQPQHF
few,TRBJ2-1,TRBV11-2,TRBD2,TGTGCCAGCAGCAGGACTAGCGGGAATATTCTCAATGAGCAGTTCTTC,CASSRTSGNILNEQFF
NA,TRBJ1-5,TRBV6-1,NA,TGTGCCAGCAGACACACCCTCAATCAGCCCCAGCATTTT,CASRHTLNQPQHF
NA,TRBJ2-3,TRBV5-8,NA,TGTGCCAGCAGCTACCCAGGGACTCCTGGCACAGATACGCAGTATTTT,CASSYPGTPGTDTQYF
NA,TRBJ2-2,TRBV7-3,NA,TGTGCCAGCAGCCAGCAAGGAGCCGGGGAGCTGTTTTTT,CASSQQGAGELFF
NA,TRBJ2-2,TRBV19,TRBD2,TGTGCCAGTACACCTCGGGGGGGCTGGGACGCGAACACCGGGGAGCTGTTTTTT,CASTPRGGWDANTGELFF
NA,TRBJ2-7,TRBV6-5,TRBD1,TGTGCCAGCAGCGGGACTGGGACAGGAGGCTACTTC,CASSGTGTGGYF
NA,TRBJ1-5,TRBV2,NA,TGTGCCAGCAGTGCGGGCAATCAGCCCCAGCATTTT,CASSAGNQPQHF
NA,TRBJ2-5,TRBV19,NA,TGTGCCAGTAGTATAGGTGGCTCCCGAGAGACCCAGTACTTC,CASSIGGSRETQYF
once,TRBJ2-7,TRBV18,TRBD1,TGTGCCAGCTCACCCGGGACAGGGTCGGCTAGCGAGCAGTACTTC,CASSPGTGSASEQYF
NA,TRBJ2-7,TRBV6-1,NA,TGTGCCAGCGGCTACGGGAGTTTAAGCTACGAGCAGTACTTC,CASGYGSLSYEQYF
NA,TRBJ1-2,TRBV6-5,TRBD1,TGTGCCAGTGGGGGCAGGGGGCCCTATGGCTACACCTTC,CASGGRGPYGYTF
NA,TRBJ2-3,TRBV29-1,TRBD1,TGCAGCGGGGACAGGGCCACAGATACGCAGTATTTT,CSGDRATDTQYF
medium-sized,TRBJ2-5,TRBV28,TRBD2,TGTGCCAGCAGTTCTCCGGGAGGTGAGACCCAGTACTTC,CASSSPGGETQYF
NA,TRBJ1-2,TRBV7-9,NA,TGTGCCAGCAGCTTAGCTCCACAAAACTATGGCTACACCTTC,CASSLAPQNYGYTF
once,TRBJ2-3,TRBV4-1,TRBD2,TGCGCCAGCAGCCCGGGGGTAGCGGGGGGGCGGGGAGATACGCAGTATTTT,CASSPGVAGGRGDTQYF
medium-sized,TRBJ1-2,TRBV6-5,TRBD1,TGTGCCAGCAGTGACCAGGGGGGAGGAGGTGGCTACACCTTC,CASSDQGGGGGYTF
NA,TRBJ1-6,TRBV27,TRBD1,TGTGCCAGCAGTTTATCTATCCAGGGGGCCGGTTCACCCCTCCACTTT,CASSLSIQGAGSPLHF
few,TRBJ1-1,TRBV29-1,NA,TGCAGCGCGATGAGAGGGGGAACTGAAGCTTTCTTT,CSAMRGGTEAFF
NA,TRBJ1-1,TRBV28,NA,TGTGCCAGCAGCCGCGCTAGACAGTTGAACACTGAAGCTTTCTTT,CASSRARQLNTEAFF
few,TRBJ2-4,TRBV19,NA,TGTGCCAGTAGTCCAAGGGGATACAAAAACATTCAGTACTTC,CASSPRGYKNIQYF
NA,TRBJ2-2,TRBV5-4,NA,TGTGCCAGTCGGGACACTGGAACCGGCGGGGAGCTGTTTTTT,CASRDTGTGGELFF
few,TRBJ2-3,TRBV4-1,TRBD2,TGCGCCAGCAGCCAAGGACTAGCGGGGTTGGATACGCAGTATTTT,CASSQGLAGLDTQYF
NA,TRBJ1-1,TRBV16,NA,TGTGCCAGCAGCCTTCAGGCGAACACTGAAGCTTTCTTT,CASSLQANTEAFF
NA,TRBJ2-2,TRBV9,TRBD2,TGTGCCAGCAGCCTACTAGCGGGGGACCCCGGGGAGCTGTTTTTT,CASSLLAGDPGELFF
NA,TRBJ2-3,TRBV10-3,NA,TGTGCCATCAGTGTTGGGGGGGCCACAGATACGCAGTATTTT,CAISVGGATDTQYF
once,TRBJ2-1,TRBV5-1,TRBD2,TGCGCCAGCAGCTGGGGGGATCTACTAGCGGGAGTTCATAATGAGCAGTTCTTC,CASSWGDLLAGVHNEQFF
NA,TRBJ2-7,TRBV5-1,NA,TGCGCCAGCAGCTTGAACCCGGGGTATGCTGCCGAGCAGTACTTC,CASSLNPGYAAEQYF
NA,TRBJ1-1,TRBV5-1,NA,TGCGCCAGCAGCTTGGGGGCACCGAACACTGAAGCTTTCTTT,CASSLGAPNTEAFF
NA,TRBJ1-1,TRBV30,NA,TGTGCCTGGAAGCAGGGATTGAACACTGAAGCTTTCTTT,CAWKQGLNTEAFF